This TCR beta chain was documented in a study of cytomegalovirus exposure and HLA in healthy donors. The data were produced by immunoSEQ multiplex PCR, yet TCRdb's version contains in-frame clones alone and is incomplete. The sample contains about 60,000 clones, 96% of which appear only once. The study's findings and limits: The listing of 150 or so TCR beta chains classed them as cytomegalovirus-associated. Most TCR sequences proved rare, with some public TCRs found in many donors. Three CMV-associated chains were confirmed in vitro to be specific for CMV antigens.

To note about this clone: What it binds is unknown.

The CDR3 is made up of 15 amino acids. The germline V gene has CDR1 SGHDN and CDR2 FVKESK. V lost 1 base and J lost 2, with 12 bases in between. This clonotype originated in a woman aged 18-29 years in good health and CMV-seronegative. The J gene is TRBJ2-7, the V gene TRBV14; D might be TRBD2 (5 bases). Sequenced: PBMCs. CDR3 bases: TGTGCCAGCAGCCAAGGGTTCAGCGGCCCCTACGAGCAGTACTTC. Translation: CASSQGFSGPYEQYF.